Each of the 28 T cell receptor beta chains below was sequenced from the same sample in a study of CD8+ T cells in alopecia areata. It was cDNA, reverse transcribed from extracted RNA, that served as the sequencing template. Method: immunoSEQ multiplex PCR; TCRdb's copy keeps in-frame clones and lacks some. The sample contains over 90,000 clones, roughly half of which appear only once. The sequenced sample consisted of CD4+ T cells sorted from blood. All receptors come from a human donor in good health.

The CDR3 DNA is TGTGCCAGCAGCTTCGGCGGGCGGCAAGAGACCCAGTACTTC. Translation gives CASSFGGRQETQYF. The rearrangement links TRBV7-2 to TRBJ2-5, with D tentatively TRBD2 (5 bases). Germline CDR1 reads SGHTA; CDR2 reads FQGNSA. Trimming left V 3 bases short and J 2 bases short, with 10 bases between. This CDR3 has 14 residues.

The chain joins TRBV28 to TRBJ1-1, with D uncertain. There are 14 residues in the CDR3. Trimming stripped 7 bases from V and 7 bases from J, with 19 bases between. Germline-derived CDR1 and CDR2 are MDHEN and SYDVKM. CDR3 nucleotides: TGTGCCAGCACCCTTATGACTACGACGGGTGAAGCTTTCTTT. Protein sequence: CASTLMTTTGEAFF.

Here the CDR3 DNA reads TGTGCCAGCTTGGACCCCCGCGGGGGATATGGCTACACCTTC. Protein: CASLDPRGGYGYTF. The V call is TRBV5-6, the J call TRBJ1-2, with TRBD1 as a possible D gene (5 bases). The CDR3 covers 14 residues. With 7 bases removed from V and 5 bases from J, the gap between germline ends came to 18 bases. Germline-derived CDR1 and CDR2 are SGHDT and YYEEEE.

This chain connects TRBV28 to TRBJ1-1, with D perhaps TRBD1 (6 bases). This CDR3 spans 14 amino acids. Trimming cost V 3 bases and J 0 bases, with 8 bases left between them. CDR1 and CDR2 (germline): MDHEN, SYDVKM. CDR3 DNA: TGTGCCAGCAGTTTCCAGGGGATGAACACTGAAGCTTTCTTT. It translates to CASSFQGMNTEAFF.

The CDR3 sequence is CASSLEQVGNEQFF. CDR3 coding DNA: TGCGCCAGCAGCTTGGAACAGGTGGGGAATGAGCAGTTCTTC. V usage is TRBV5-1 and J usage is TRBJ2-1; D may be TRBD1 (5 bases). Germline V gives CDR1 SGHRS, CDR2 YFSETQ. Trimming pared 0 bases from V and 7 bases from J, leaving 11 bases between. This CDR3 is built from 14 residues.

The V and J genes are TRBV4-2 and TRBJ2-1, with TRBD1 identical over 9 bases. Unmatched junction bases numbered 3, after V lost 3 bases and J lost 3 bases. CDR3 size: 15 residues. Germline V CDR1 and CDR2: LGHNA, YNFKEQ. The CDR3 sequence: CASSQGTGYYNEQFF. CDR3 DNA: TGTGCCAGCAGCCAGGGGACAGGGTACTACAATGAGCAGTTCTTC.

The chain is built from TRBV30 and TRBJ2-7; 8 bases fit TRBD1. The length of the CDR3 is 12 residues. V gave up 5 bases and J gave up 3 bases; unmatched junction bases: 3. Germline V gives CDR1 GTSNPN, CDR2 SVGIG (reference sequence). Here the CDR3 DNA reads TGTGCCTGGGGGGACAGGAGCTACGAGCAGTACTTC. Translated: CAWGDRSYEQYF.

This chain joins TRBV30 and TRBJ2-5, with D unclear. This CDR3 is built from 11 residues. Trimming left V 1 base short and J 5 bases short, with 5 bases between. In germline, CDR1 is GTSNPN, CDR2 SVGIG (reference sequence). In DNA, the CDR3 is TGTGCCTGGAGTGGGCTTGAGACCCAGTACTTC. Its protein product is CAWSGLETQYF.

V usage is TRBV7-2 and J usage is TRBJ2-2; a possible D gene is TRBD2 (5 bases). The germline gives CDR1 SGHTA, CDR2 FQGNSA. The CDR3 loop spans 15 amino acids. V lost 4 bases, J lost 5 bases, and 14 bases lay in between. This chain's CDR3 is CASSSWTGRTGELFF. The CDR3 bases are TGTGCCAGCAGCTCCTGGACTGGGCGGACCGGGGAGCTGTTTTTT.

Here the CDR3 reads CASSPGTRDGTGELFF. CDR3 nucleotides: TGTGCCAGCTCACCGGGGACCCGAGACGGTACCGGGGAGCTGTTTTTT. This chain joins TRBV18 and TRBJ2-2; D possibly uses TRBD1 or TRBD2 (5 bases each). Germline CDR1 is KGHSH and CDR2 is LQKENI. Between the trimmed V and J ends, which lost 3 bases and 5 bases, there was a span of 16 bases. The CDR3 covers 16 residues.

This chain uses TRBV6-1 with TRBJ1-6; D is unclear. V was clipped by 4 bases and J by 9 bases, with 25 bases between them. Germline V CDR1 and CDR2: MNHNS, SASEGT. CDR3 length: 18 amino acids. The CDR3 region has the DNA TGTGCCAGCAGTGCCCCCATCGCGAAGGTATCCCAAAGTTCACCCCTCCACTTT. It encodes CASSAPIAKVSQSSPLHF.

This clone turned up a few times. The chain is built from TRBV28 and TRBJ1-5; D might be TRBD1 (5 bases). V was pared by 5 bases and J by 3 bases, with 14 bases between. The CDR3 extends over 15 amino acids. The germline V gene encodes CDR1 MDHEN and CDR2 SYDVKM. CDR3 region: CASSLGGVNNQPQHF. As DNA, the CDR3 is TGTGCCAGCAGTCTTGGGGGGGTGAACAATCAGCCCCAGCATTTT.

This clone was detected ten times or more. Its ends do not fully match the called genes, so a read error is possible. Other DNA sequences within the sample encode an identical CDR3. V usage is TRBV7-3 and J usage is TRBJ2-3; D possibly uses TRBD1 or TRBD2 (5 bases each). Germline V gives CDR1 SGHTA, CDR2 FQGTGA. This CDR3 comprises 15 residues. CDR3 residues: CASSRGTGSTDTQYF. Here the CDR3 DNA reads TGCGCCAGCAGCCGAGGGACGGGAAGCACAGATACGCAGTATTTT.

V and J are TRBV5-1 and TRBJ2-5; D remains ambiguous. With 4 bases removed from V and 1 base from J, the gap between germline ends came to 11 bases. Germline V lookup: CDR1 SGHRS, CDR2 YFSETQ. The CDR3 runs to 14 residues. The CDR3 spells CASSPGGSQETQYF. The CDR3 bases are TGCGCCAGCAGCCCTGGCGGCTCCCAAGAGACCCAGTACTTC.

This chain joins TRBV18 and TRBJ2-5; D remains unclear. The germline CDR1 and CDR2 sequences are KGHSH and LQKENI. The CDR3 is made up of 15 amino acids. V was shortened by 4 bases and J by 5 bases, with 17 bases between the two germline ends. The CDR3 DNA sequence: TGTGCCAGCTCACACACGACCGAACGGACGGAGACCCAGTACTTC. Protein product: CASSHTTERTETQYF. The variable domain in full, with the rest retrieved from reference TRBV18 and TRBJ2-5, is NAGVMQNPRHLVRRRGQEARLRCSPMKGHSHVYWYRQLPEEGLKFMVYLQKENIIDESGMPKERFSAEFPKEGPSILRIQQVVRGDSAAYFCASSHTTERTETQYFGPGTRLLVL.

This chain uses TRBV5-1 with TRBJ1-5, with 8 bases aligning to TRBD1. V lost 2 bases, J lost 1 base, and 2 bases stayed unmatched. CDR3 length: 15 residues. The germline gives CDR1 SGHRS, CDR2 YFSETQ. The DNA of the CDR3 is TGCGCCAGCAGCTTACAGGGGGGAAGCAATCAGCCCCAGCATTTT. It specifies CASSLQGGSNQPQHF.

This clone was seen only a few times. The rearrangement links TRBV7-2 to TRBJ2-3, with D possibly being TRBD2 (5 bases). Germline CDR1 and CDR2: SGHTA and FQGNSA. Trimming took 6 bases from V and 0 from J, leaving 25 bases between them. The CDR3 consists of 19 residues. The CDR3 spells CASRRSAAERIPSTDTQYF. The CDR3 DNA reads as TGTGCCAGCAGACGATCGGCAGCGGAGCGGATACCTAGCACAGATACGCAGTATTTT.

This rearrangement joins TRBV28 to TRBJ2-7; TRBD1 aligns across 7 bases. V dropped 2 bases and J dropped 4; count of bases not matched to a gene: 5. The germline V gene encodes CDR1 MDHEN and CDR2 SYDVKM. This CDR3 contains 14 residues. CDR3 amino acids: CASSLQGVGYEQYF. DNA of the CDR3: TGTGCCAGCAGTTTACAGGGGGTTGGGTACGAGCAGTACTTC.

This clone was picked up a small number of times. V gene TRBV20-1 combines with J gene TRBJ2-3; perhaps D is TRBD1 or TRBD2 (5 bases each). The germline gives CDR1 DFQATT, CDR2 SNEGSKA (reference sequence). The CDR3 extends over 11 amino acids. Trimming pared 5 bases from V and 7 bases from J, leaving 10 bases between. CDR3 nucleotides: TGCAGTGCTCAGGGACCCCATACGCAGTATTTT. It encodes CSAQGPHTQYF.

The chain uses TRBV30 and TRBJ2-2, with TRBD2 identical over 8 bases. Germline V lookup: CDR1 GTSNPN, CDR2 SVGIG (reference sequence). V dropped 5 bases and J dropped 3; count of bases not matched to a gene: 5. The CDR3 runs 14 residues. The CDR3 DNA follows: TGTGCCTGGGCGAGCGGGGGATACACCGGGGAGCTGTTTTTT. It is translated as CAWASGGYTGELFF. Supplemented by reference TRBV30 and TRBJ2-2, the full variable domain reads SQTIHQWPATLVQPVGSPLSLECTVEGTSNPNLYWYRQAAGRGLQLLFYSVGIGQISSEVPQNLSASRPQDRQFILSSKKLLLSDSGFYLCAWASGGYTGELFFGEGSRLTVL.

This chain joins TRBV4-1 and TRBJ2-1; 9 nucleotides line up with TRBD2. With 0 bases clipped from V and 9 bases from J, the junction kept 18 bases outside the gene matches. CDR1 is MGHRA and CDR2 is YSYEKL in the germline V gene. This CDR3 is 19 amino acids long. The CDR3, as DNA: TGCGCCAGCAGCCAAGAGGGAAAACGGCGGGGGGGCCTTATGGGTGAGCAGTTCTTC. Translated: CASSQEGKRRGGLMGEQFF.

This sequence joins TRBV29-1 and TRBJ1-1, with D possibly TRBD1 on 5 matching bases. There are 14 residues in the CDR3. CDR1 is SQVTM, CDR2 ANQGSEA, per germline. V was pared by 4 bases and J by 4 bases, with 16 bases between. The CDR3 DNA reads as TGCAGCGTTGGAGCTGACAGCAGCCTCACTGAAGCTTTCTTT. It specifies CSVGADSSLTEAFF.

The chain recombines TRBV6-5 with TRBJ2-7; TRBD1 aligns across 7 bases. CDR3 length equals 13 residues. With 5 bases clipped from V and 3 bases from J, the junction kept 4 bases outside the gene matches. Germline assignment: CDR1 MNHEY and CDR2 SVGAGI. As DNA, the CDR3 is TGTGCCAGCAGTCGCACAGGGGACTACGAGCAGTACTTC. Protein product: CASSRTGDYEQYF.

Only a few counts were recorded for this clone. The V and J genes are TRBV29-1 and TRBJ1-1; D call uncertain. This CDR3 contains 14 residues. V lost 0 bases and J 0 bases, leaving 8 bases between the germline ends. Germline V gives CDR1 SQVTM, CDR2 ANQGSEA. DNA for the CDR3: TGCAGCGTTGAAGAATGGACCGTGAACACTGAAGCTTTCTTT. Encoded protein: CSVEEWTVNTEAFF. The full variable domain, rest sourced from reference TRBV29-1 and TRBJ1-1, is SAVISQKPSRDICQRGTSLTIQCQVDSQVTMMFWYRQQPGQSLTLIATANQGSEATYESGFVIDKFPISRPNLTFSTLTVSNMSPEDSSIYLCSVEEWTVNTEAFFGQGTRLTVV.

This chain connects TRBV5-1 to TRBJ2-3; tentatively, D is TRBD2 (5 bases). Per the germline V gene, CDR1 is SGHRS and CDR2 is YFSETQ. Trimming shortened V by 5 bases and J by 2 bases, and 12 bases separated the two germline ends. The CDR3 totals 14 residues. The CDR3 is CASRLGVTTDTQYF. The CDR3 coding sequence is TGCGCCAGCAGACTCGGGGTGACCACAGATACGCAGTATTTT.

The gene calls are TRBV29-1 and TRBJ2-5, with D possibly TRBD1 on 6 matching bases. CDR1 SQVTM and CDR2 ANQGSEA come from the germline V gene. CDR3 length equals 13 residues. Trimming pared 7 bases from V and 1 base from J, leaving 13 bases between. CDR3 sequence (DNA): TGCAGCGCCCGCGGACAGTTCCAAGAGACCCAGTACTTC. Translation: CSARGQFQETQYF.

The rearrangement joins TRBV29-1 to TRBJ1-2; D remains ambiguous. CDR1 and CDR2 (germline): SQVTM, ANQGSEA. CDR3 length: 11 amino acids. Deletions cut 7 bases from V and 7 bases from J, with 13 bases between. In DNA, the CDR3 is TGCAGCGGATACGGAATCCCTGGCTACACCTTC. Protein sequence: CSGYGIPGYTF.

CDR3 DNA: TGCAGCGTTGACTGGAACCAAGAGACCCAGTACTTC. Residues: CSVDWNQETQYF. This chain links TRBV29-1 with TRBJ2-5; no clear D gene. Between the trimmed V and J ends, which lost 3 bases and 0 bases, there was a span of 5 bases. The CDR3 totals 12 residues. Germline CDR1 SQVTM, CDR2 ANQGSEA.